This record looks at one T cell receptor (beta chain) sequence and its context. CDR1 is DFQATT, CDR2 SNEGSKA, per germline (reference sequence). The CDR3 totals 14 residues. V shed 6 bases and J shed 2 bases, with 14 bases lying between them. The record originates from a study of T-cell memory formation after mild COVID-19. TCRdb called the 5' RACE reads again in MiXCR, with one record for every CDR3 protein. The table shows about 180,000 distinct CDR3 sequences, with more than 15% occurring only once. The rearrangement joins TRBV20-1 to TRBJ1-3; D is perhaps TRBD1 (5 bases). The sequenced sample was PBMCs or a T cell subset sorted from them (not recorded which). The sequence came from an adult woman who had mild COVID-19 (a few samples of this study predate the infection). Cell type and time point are not known. The CDR3 reads CSASKGFPGNTIYF. As DNA, the CDR3 is TGCAGTGCCTCAAAGGGGTTTCCTGGAAACACCATATATTTT.